This note documents a single T cell receptor beta chain sequence. Its specificity is unknown. These data are taken from a study of post-analysis software for immune sequencing data. Study conclusions and caveats: Samples from a shared batch, those prepared together, strongly co-clustered by F measure. Roughly 5 TRBV segments occurring more often in patients than controls included TRBV5-6, TRBV5-1 and TRBV20-1.

Tagging with unique molecular identifiers was a feature of the TCR beta cDNA libraries. T cells numbering about 0.85 to 10 million yielded cDNA molecules that totaled some 500,000. TCRdb re-derived calls from the PCR reads in MiXCR, one entry per CDR3 protein. The data hold about 820,000 distinct CDR3 sequences, with about 57% observed a single time. V shed 5 bases and J shed 3 bases, with 10 bases lying between them. Germline CDR1 is SGHAT and CDR2 is FQNNGV. There are 13 residues in the CDR3. The genes are TRBV11-2 and TRBJ2-5; TRBD2 is a possible D gene (5 bases). The source material was blood. This TCR came from a girl aged 5-17 years with multiple sclerosis. CDR3 protein: CASSIPGKETQYF. CDR3 DNA: TGTGCCAGCAGCATCCCGGGGAAAGAGACCCAGTACTTC.